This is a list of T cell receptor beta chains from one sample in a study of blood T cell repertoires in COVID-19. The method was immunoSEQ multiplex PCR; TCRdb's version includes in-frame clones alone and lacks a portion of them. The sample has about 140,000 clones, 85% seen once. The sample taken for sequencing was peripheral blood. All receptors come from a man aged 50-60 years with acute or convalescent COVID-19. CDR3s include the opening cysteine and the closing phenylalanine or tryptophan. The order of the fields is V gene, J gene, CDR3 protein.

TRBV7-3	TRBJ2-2	CASSWTIEGELFF
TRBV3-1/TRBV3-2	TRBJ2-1	CASSQMRTAYNEQFF
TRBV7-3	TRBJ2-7	CASSWTGGGYEQYF
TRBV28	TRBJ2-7	CASSYAMSSYEQYF
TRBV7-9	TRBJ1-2	CASSFGTGNYGYTF
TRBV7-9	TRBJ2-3	CASSSGTGYSDTQYF
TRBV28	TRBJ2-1	CASSLQGIGQFF
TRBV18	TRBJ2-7	CASRAAGGKSSYEQYF
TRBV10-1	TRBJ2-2	CASSAEVIGELFF
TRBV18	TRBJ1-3	CASSPPGQISSGNTIYF
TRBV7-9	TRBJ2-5	CASSLAWTSGPQETQYF
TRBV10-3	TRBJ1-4	CAISEGRGSTNEKLFF
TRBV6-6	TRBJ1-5	CASSGRGTGGGQPQHF
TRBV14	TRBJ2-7	CASSQGTGASSYEQYF
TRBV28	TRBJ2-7	CASRGLVGYEQYF
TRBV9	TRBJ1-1	CASSADLGQGGPEAFF